This TCR beta chain originates from a study of CD8+ T cells in alopecia areata. The overall study: Disease severity was quantified as SALT score of affected scalp area.

For this clone: Its cognate antigen is unknown. At the DNA level, this CDR3 is encoded by other sequences in the same sample as well.

As the sequencing template, cDNA was produced by extracting RNA and reverse transcribing it. The assay was immunoSEQ multiplex PCR, and TCRdb's table has in-frame clones only and misses some. Of 150,000 to 200,000 clones listed, 60% are singletons. Regarding treatment: oral pan-JAK inhibitor, 5-10 mg twice daily. Findings and limits, study-wide: For patients receiving tofacitinib, scalp clonality and expanded CD8+ clones among the top 100 significantly decreased.

This CDR3 is 12 amino acids long. Per germline, CDR1 SQVTM and CDR2 ANQGSEA. The ends were cut back, 2 bases at V and 2 bases at J, with 6 bases in the middle. This sequence originates from a human donor with alopecia areata. The chain combines TRBV29-1 with TRBJ2-5; D is unresolved. The starting material was CD4+ T cells sorted from blood, obtained at week 24, from a patient treated with tofacitinib. The CDR3 DNA reads as TGCAGCGTTGAAAGGCAGCAAGAGACCCAGTACTTC. This translates into CSVERQQETQYF.